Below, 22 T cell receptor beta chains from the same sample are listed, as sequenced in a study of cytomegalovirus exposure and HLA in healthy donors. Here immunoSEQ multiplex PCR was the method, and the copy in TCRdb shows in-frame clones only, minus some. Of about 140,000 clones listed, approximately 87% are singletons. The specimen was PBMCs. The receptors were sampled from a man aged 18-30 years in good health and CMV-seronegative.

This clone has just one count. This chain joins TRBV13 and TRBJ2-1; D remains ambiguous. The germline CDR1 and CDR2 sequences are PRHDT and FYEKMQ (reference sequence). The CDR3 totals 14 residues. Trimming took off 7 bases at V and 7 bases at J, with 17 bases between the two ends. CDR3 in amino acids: CASTNRAEMNEQFF. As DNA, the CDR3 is TGTGCCAGCACCAACCGTGCGGAGATGAATGAGCAGTTCTTC.

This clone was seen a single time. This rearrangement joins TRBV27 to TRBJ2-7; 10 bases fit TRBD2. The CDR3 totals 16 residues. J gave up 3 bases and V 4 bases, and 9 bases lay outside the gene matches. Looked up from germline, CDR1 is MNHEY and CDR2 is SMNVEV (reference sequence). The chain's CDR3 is CASSSSGGLRIYEQYF. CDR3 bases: TGTGCCAGCAGTTCTAGCGGGGGTTTAAGGATCTACGAGCAGTACTTC.

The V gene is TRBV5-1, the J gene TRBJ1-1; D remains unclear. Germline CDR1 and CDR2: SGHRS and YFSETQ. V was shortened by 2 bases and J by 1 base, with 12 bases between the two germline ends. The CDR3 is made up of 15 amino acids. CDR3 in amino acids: CASSFDGLANTEAFF. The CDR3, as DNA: TGCGCCAGCAGCTTTGACGGACTTGCGAACACTGAAGCTTTCTTT.

The DNA of the CDR3 is TGTGCCAGCAGCATAGGGAGTCTCACAGATACGCAGTATTTT. Translated: CASSIGSLTDTQYF. The chain links TRBV6-5 to TRBJ2-3; D perhaps matches TRBD2 (5 bases). This CDR3 region has 14 residues. The V gene lost 6 bases and the J gene lost 2 bases, with 12 bases spanning the gap. CDR1 MNHEY and CDR2 SVGAGI come from the germline V gene.

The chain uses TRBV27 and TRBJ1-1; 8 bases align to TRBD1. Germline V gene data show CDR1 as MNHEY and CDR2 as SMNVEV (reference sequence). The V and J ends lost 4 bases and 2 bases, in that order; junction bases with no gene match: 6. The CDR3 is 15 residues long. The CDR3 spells CASSSRTGSNTEAFF. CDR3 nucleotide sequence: TGTGCCAGCAGTTCCCGGACAGGGTCAAACACTGAAGCTTTCTTT.

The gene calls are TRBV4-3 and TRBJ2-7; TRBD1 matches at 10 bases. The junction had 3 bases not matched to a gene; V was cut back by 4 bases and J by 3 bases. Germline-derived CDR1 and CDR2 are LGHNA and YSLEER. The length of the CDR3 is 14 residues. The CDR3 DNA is TGCGCCAGCAGCCCATGGACAGGGGGCTACGAGCAGTACTTC. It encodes CASSPWTGGYEQYF.

CDR3 amino acids: CASEGTDKEQYF. DNA for the CDR3: TGTGCCAGCGAGGGGACAGACAAAGAACAGTACTTC. The chain links TRBV7-6 to TRBJ2-5; 7 nucleotides align to TRBD1. Germline-derived CDR1 and CDR2 are SGHVS and FNYEAQ. This CDR3 has 12 residues. The junction had 11 bases not matched to a gene; V was cut back by 8 bases and J by 11 bases.

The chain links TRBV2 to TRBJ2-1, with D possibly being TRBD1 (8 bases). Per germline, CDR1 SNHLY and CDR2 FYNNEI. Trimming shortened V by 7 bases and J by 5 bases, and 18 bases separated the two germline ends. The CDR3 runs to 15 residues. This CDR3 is CASKQGGLTNNEQFF. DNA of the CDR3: TGTGCCAGCAAACAGGGGGGGCTAACAAACAATGAGCAGTTCTTC.

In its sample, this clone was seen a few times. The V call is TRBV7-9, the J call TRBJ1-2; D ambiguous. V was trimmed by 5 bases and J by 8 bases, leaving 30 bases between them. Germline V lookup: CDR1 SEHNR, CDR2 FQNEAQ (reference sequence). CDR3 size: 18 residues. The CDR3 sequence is CASSHSADVGYMEWGYTF. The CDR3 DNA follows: TGTGCCAGCAGCCATTCAGCGGACGTAGGATACATGGAATGGGGCTACACCTTC.

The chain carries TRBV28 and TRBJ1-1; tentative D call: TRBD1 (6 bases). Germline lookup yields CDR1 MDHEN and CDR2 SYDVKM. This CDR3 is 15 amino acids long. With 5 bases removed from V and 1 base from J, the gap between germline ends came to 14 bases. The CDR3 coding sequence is TGTGCCAGCAGTCGTCCCCAACAGGGGAACACTGAAGCTTTCTTT. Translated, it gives CASSRPQQGNTEAFF.

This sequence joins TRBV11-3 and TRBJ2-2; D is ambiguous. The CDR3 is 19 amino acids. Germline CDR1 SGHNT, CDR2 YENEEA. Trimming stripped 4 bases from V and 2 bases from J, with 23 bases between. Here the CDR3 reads CASSSSLPRSGVNTGELFF. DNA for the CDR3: TGTGCCAGCAGCTCGTCCTTACCGAGATCAGGCGTTAACACCGGGGAGCTGTTTTTT.

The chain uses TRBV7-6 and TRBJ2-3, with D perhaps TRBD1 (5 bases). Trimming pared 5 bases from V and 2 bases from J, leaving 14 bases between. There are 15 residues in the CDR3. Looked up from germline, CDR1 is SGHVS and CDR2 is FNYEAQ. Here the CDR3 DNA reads TGTGCCAGCAGCCCAGGACAACCTGCCACAGATACGCAGTATTTT. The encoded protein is CASSPGQPATDTQYF.

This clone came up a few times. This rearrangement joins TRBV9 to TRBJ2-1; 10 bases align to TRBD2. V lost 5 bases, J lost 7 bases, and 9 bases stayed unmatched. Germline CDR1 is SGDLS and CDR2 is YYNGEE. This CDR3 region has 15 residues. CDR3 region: CASRPGTSVINEQFF. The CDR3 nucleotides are TGTGCCAGCAGGCCCGGGACTAGCGTGATTAATGAGCAGTTCTTC.

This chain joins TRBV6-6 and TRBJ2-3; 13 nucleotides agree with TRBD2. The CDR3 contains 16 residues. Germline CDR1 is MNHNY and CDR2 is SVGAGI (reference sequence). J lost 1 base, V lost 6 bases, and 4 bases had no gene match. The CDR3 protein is CASSRGLAGGTDTQYF. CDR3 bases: TGTGCCAGCAGCCGAGGACTAGCGGGAGGCACAGATACGCAGTATTTT.

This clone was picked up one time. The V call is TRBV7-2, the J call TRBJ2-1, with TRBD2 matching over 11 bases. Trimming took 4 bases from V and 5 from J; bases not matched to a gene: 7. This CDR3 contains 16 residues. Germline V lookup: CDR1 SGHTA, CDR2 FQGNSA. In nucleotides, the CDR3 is TGTGCCAGCAGCTCGGTGGGGACTAGCGGAAACAATGAGCAGTTCTTC. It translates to CASSSVGTSGNNEQFF.

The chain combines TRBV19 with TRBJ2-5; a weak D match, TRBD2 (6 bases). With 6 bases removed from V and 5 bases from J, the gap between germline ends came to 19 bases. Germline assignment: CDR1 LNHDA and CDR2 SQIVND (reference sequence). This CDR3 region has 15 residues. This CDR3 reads CASSLGTWNGETQYF. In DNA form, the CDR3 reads TGTGCCAGTAGCCTAGGGACTTGGAACGGTGAGACCCAGTACTTC.

CDR3 nucleotides: TGTGCCAGCTCACCGGGCGGGAGTCCCAACGAGCAGTACTTC. Protein sequence: CASSPGGSPNEQYF. This rearrangement joins TRBV18 to TRBJ2-7; TRBD2 matches at 7 bases. CDR1 is KGHSH and CDR2 is LQKENI in the germline V gene. With V trimmed by 3 bases and J by 5 bases, 7 bases remained unmatched. This CDR3 has 14 residues. Full variable domain (remainder filled in from reference TRBV18 and TRBJ2-7): NAGVMQNPRHLVRRRGQEARLRCSPMKGHSHVYWYRQLPEEGLKFMVYLQKENIIDESGMPKERFSAEFPKEGPSILRIQQVVRGDSAAYFCASSPGGSPNEQYFGPGTRLTVT.

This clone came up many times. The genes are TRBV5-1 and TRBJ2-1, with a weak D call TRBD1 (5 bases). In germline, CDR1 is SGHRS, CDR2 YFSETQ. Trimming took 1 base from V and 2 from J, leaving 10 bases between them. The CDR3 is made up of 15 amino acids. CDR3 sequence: CASSLQGGAYNEQFF. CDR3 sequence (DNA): TGCGCCAGCAGCTTGCAGGGTGGCGCCTACAATGAGCAGTTCTTC. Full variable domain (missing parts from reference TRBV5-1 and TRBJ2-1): KAGVTQTPRYLIKTRGQQVTLSCSPISGHRSVSWYQQTPGQGLQFLFEYFSETQRNKGNFPGRFSGRQFSNSRSEMNVSTLELGDSALYLCASSLQGGAYNEQFFGPGTRLTVL.

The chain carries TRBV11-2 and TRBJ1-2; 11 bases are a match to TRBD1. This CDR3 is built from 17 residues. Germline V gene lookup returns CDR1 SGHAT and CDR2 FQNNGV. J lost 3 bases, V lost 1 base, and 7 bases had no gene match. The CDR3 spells CASSLVADRGRDYGYTF. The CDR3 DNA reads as TGTGCCAGCAGCTTAGTGGCGGACAGGGGGCGCGACTATGGCTACACCTTC.

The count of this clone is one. The CDR3: CASSYRVPGRDYGYTF. Written as DNA, the CDR3 is TGTGCCAGCAGTTACAGGGTACCGGGCCGGGACTATGGCTACACCTTC. The chain combines TRBV27 with TRBJ1-2, with a possible D match to TRBD1 (6 bases). The CDR3 is made up of 16 amino acids. Germline V gives CDR1 MNHEY, CDR2 SMNVEV (reference sequence). V was pared by 4 bases and J by 3 bases, with 18 bases between.

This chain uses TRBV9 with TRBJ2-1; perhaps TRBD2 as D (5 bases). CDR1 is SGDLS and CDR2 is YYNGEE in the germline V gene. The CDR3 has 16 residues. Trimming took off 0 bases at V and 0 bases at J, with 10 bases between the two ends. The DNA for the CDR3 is TGTGCCAGCAGCGTAGATAGCGTACGCTCCTACAATGAGCAGTTCTTC. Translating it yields CASSVDSVRSYNEQFF.

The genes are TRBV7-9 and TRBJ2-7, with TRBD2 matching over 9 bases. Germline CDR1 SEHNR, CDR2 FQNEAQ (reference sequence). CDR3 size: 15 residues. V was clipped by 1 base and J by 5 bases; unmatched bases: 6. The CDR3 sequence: CASSLGAGGPNEQYF. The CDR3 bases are TGTGCCAGCAGCTTAGGGGCGGGAGGGCCCAACGAGCAGTACTTC.